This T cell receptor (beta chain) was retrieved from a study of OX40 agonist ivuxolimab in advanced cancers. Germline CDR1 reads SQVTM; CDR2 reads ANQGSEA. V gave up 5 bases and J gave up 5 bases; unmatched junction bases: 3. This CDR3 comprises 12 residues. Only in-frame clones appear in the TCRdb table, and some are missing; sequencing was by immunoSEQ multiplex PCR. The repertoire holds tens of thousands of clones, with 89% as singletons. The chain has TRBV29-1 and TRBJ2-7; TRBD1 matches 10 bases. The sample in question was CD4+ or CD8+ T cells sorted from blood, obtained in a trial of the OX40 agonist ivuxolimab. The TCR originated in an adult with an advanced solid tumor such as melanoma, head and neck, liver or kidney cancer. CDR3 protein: CSVRQGANEQYF. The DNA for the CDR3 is TGCAGCGTTAGACAGGGGGCGAACGAGCAGTACTTC.